These 21 T cell receptor beta chains share one sample of origin, sequenced in a study of T cell responses to AZD1222 COVID-19 vaccine. Assay: immunoSEQ multiplex PCR; the TCRdb copy retains only in-frame clones and omits some. The sample has 240,000 or so clones, 85% to 95% seen once. This specimen consisted of peripheral blood, obtained on day 0 of AZD1222 vaccination. These receptors all come from an adult in good health.

This clone was seen only once. This chain links TRBV28 with TRBJ1-2; 9 bases match TRBD1. The length of the CDR3 is 13 residues. Germline V gives CDR1 MDHEN, CDR2 SYDVKM. V was pared by 6 bases and J by 6 bases, with 5 bases of the junction left unmatched. The CDR3 sequence is CASSPTGGNGYTF. CDR3 DNA: TGTGCCAGCAGCCCTACAGGGGGCAATGGCTACACCTTC.

CDR3 protein: CASSLAGGPNEQFF. CDR3 in DNA: TGTGCCAGCAGTCTAGCGGGAGGGCCCAATGAGCAGTTCTTC. The V gene is TRBV6-2 or TRBV6-3, the J gene TRBJ2-1, with 12 positions matching TRBD2. This CDR3 has 14 residues. The ends lost 5 bases at V and 6 bases at J; junction bases unmatched: 2. The germline CDR1 and CDR2 sequences are MNHEY and SVGEGT.

The rearrangement links TRBV19 to TRBJ1-2; maybe TRBD1 (6 bases). The CDR3 is made up of 11 amino acids. Trimming took off 8 bases at V and 5 bases at J, with 9 bases between the two ends. The germline gives CDR1 LNHDA, CDR2 SQIVND (reference sequence). DNA for the CDR3: TGTGCCAGTGCGCAGGGGTATGGCTACACCTTC. This translates into CASAQGYGYTF.

The chain has TRBV29-1 and TRBJ2-1, with D maybe TRBD2 (6 bases). Per the germline V gene, CDR1 is SQVTM and CDR2 is ANQGSEA. Trimming removed 0 bases at V and 3 bases at J, with 15 bases between. CDR3 length equals 16 residues. CDR3 sequence: CSVEEGTGEVYNEQFF. DNA for the CDR3: TGCAGCGTTGAAGAAGGGACGGGAGAGGTCTACAATGAGCAGTTCTTC.

Comments on this clone: Other DNA sequences in this specimen translate into the identical CDR3. The gene calls are TRBV27 and TRBJ2-7; 11 bases fit TRBD1. Germline V gene data show CDR1 as MNHEY and CDR2 as SMNVEV (reference sequence). The trim removed 6 bases at V and 4 bases at J, leaving 5 bases unmatched. This CDR3 is built from 14 residues. The CDR3 spells CASRRTGGIYEQYF. CDR3 nucleotide sequence: TGTGCCAGCAGGAGGACAGGGGGCATATACGAGCAGTACTTC.

The CDR3 sequence: CASSPRLAAYEQYF. In nucleotides, the CDR3 is TGTGCCAGCAGCCCCCGCCTAGCGGCCTACGAGCAGTACTTC. The chain combines TRBV9 with TRBJ2-7, with TRBD2 matching 7 bases. After removal of 4 bases from V and 2 bases from J, the junction contained 6 bases not matched to a gene. This CDR3 region has 14 residues. CDR1 is SGDLS and CDR2 is YYNGEE in the germline V gene.

The gene calls are TRBV7-9 and TRBJ1-6, with D uncertain. The germline V gene encodes CDR1 SEHNR and CDR2 FQNEAQ (reference sequence). There are 16 residues in the CDR3. The V end lost 1 base, the J end lost 9 bases, and 16 bases lay between the germline ends. The CDR3, as DNA: TGTGCCAGCAGCTTAGGGGGAATCCTTTCAGGTTCACCCCTCCACTTT. Amino acids: CASSLGGILSGSPLHF.

V gene TRBV7-2 combines with J gene TRBJ2-1, with 9 bases that match TRBD2. The CDR3 extends over 15 amino acids. Germline V gene sequence: CDR1 SGHTA, CDR2 FQGNSA. V dropped 4 bases and J dropped 4; count of bases not matched to a gene: 5. The CDR3 sequence: CASSSQAGGYNEQFF. CDR3 in DNA: TGTGCCAGCAGCTCGCAGGCGGGGGGGTACAATGAGCAGTTCTTC. The whole variable domain, remainder taken from reference TRBV7-2 and TRBJ2-1, is GAGVSQSPSNKVTEKGKDVELRCDPISGHTALYWYRQSLGQGLEFLIYFQGNSAPDKSGLPSDRFSAERTGGSVSTLTIQRTQQEDSAVYLCASSSQAGGYNEQFFGPGTRLTVL.

The rearrangement links TRBV6-5 to TRBJ2-2, with TRBD1 identical over 7 bases. The ends lost 5 bases at V and 0 bases at J; junction bases unmatched: 3. Germline V gives CDR1 MNHEY, CDR2 SVGAGI. The CDR3 extends over 15 amino acids. The CDR3 DNA reads as TGTGCCAGCAGTACAGGGGCGGCGAACACCGGGGAGCTGTTTTTT. Protein product: CASSTGAANTGELFF.

The V gene is TRBV2, the J gene TRBJ1-1, with 8 bases identical to TRBD1. This CDR3 contains 14 residues. The J segment lost 0 bases and the V segment lost 6 bases, leaving 3 bases of the junction unmatched. The V gene's germline CDR1 is SNHLY and CDR2 FYNNEI. CDR3 loop: CASRGTGLNTEAFF. CDR3 nucleotides: TGTGCCAGCAGGGGGACAGGCCTGAACACTGAAGCTTTCTTT.

The chain recombines TRBV6-5 with TRBJ1-2, with D perhaps matching TRBD1 (6 bases). Germline CDR1 reads MNHEY; CDR2 reads SVGAGI. Between the trimmed V and J ends, which lost 7 bases and 6 bases, there was a span of 15 bases. CDR3 length equals 13 residues. This CDR3 reads CASTTVGAHGYTF. CDR3 DNA: TGTGCCAGCACCACCGTGGGGGCTCATGGCTACACCTTC.

The chain carries TRBV19 and TRBJ1-3; D ambiguous. CDR1 and CDR2 (germline): LNHDA, SQIVND (reference sequence). V lost 5 bases to trimming and J lost 0 bases, with 14 bases between them. The CDR3 contains 16 residues. CDR3 protein: CASSFFSTHSGNTIYF. The CDR3 nucleotides read TGTGCCAGTAGTTTCTTTTCCACCCACTCTGGAAACACCATATATTTT.

The CDR3 nucleotides read TGCGCCAGCAGCCCTTATGGGGGAAGTACTGAAGCTTTCTTT. Its translation: CASSPYGGSTEAFF. The chain uses TRBV4-1 and TRBJ1-1, with D perhaps TRBD1 (5 bases). The CDR3 is 14 amino acids. Germline lookup yields CDR1 MGHRA and CDR2 YSYEKL. Deletions cut 4 bases from V and 5 bases from J, with 14 bases between.

The CDR3 DNA reads as TGTGCCAGCAGCTTAACGGGGTCCGTAAACTATGGCTACACCTTC. Translated: CASSLTGSVNYGYTF. The chain is built from TRBV7-2 and TRBJ1-2; no firm D call. Trimming took off 2 bases at V and 2 bases at J, with 12 bases between the two ends. Germline V gives CDR1 SGHTA, CDR2 FQGNSA. The CDR3 is 15 residues long. The full variable domain, in which reference TRBV7-2 and TRBJ1-2 provide the parts outside the CDR3, is GAGVSQSPSNKVTEKGKDVELRCDPISGHTALYWYRQSLGQGLEFLIYFQGNSAPDKSGLPSDRFSAERTGGSVSTLTIQRTQQEDSAVYLCASSLTGSVNYGYTFGSGTRLTVV.

The rearrangement uses TRBV4-1 and TRBJ2-2, with D unresolved. Germline lookup yields CDR1 MGHRA and CDR2 YSYEKL. Trimming removed 0 bases from V and 7 bases from J, with 6 bases in between. This CDR3 contains 13 residues. CDR3 region: CASSQDRNGELFF. Here the CDR3 DNA reads TGCGCCAGCAGCCAAGATCGCAACGGGGAGCTGTTTTTT.

Worth noting for this clone: The same CDR3 also results from other DNA sequences found in this sample. This chain's CDR3 is CASSPGQGNSPLHF. The CDR3 DNA is TGTGCCAGCTCACCGGGGCAGGGAAATTCACCCCTCCACTTT. This chain links TRBV18 with TRBJ1-6; D is possibly TRBD1 (5 bases). The germline CDR1 and CDR2 sequences are KGHSH and LQKENI. The CDR3 covers 14 residues. The V gene lost 3 bases and the J gene lost 7 bases, with 10 bases spanning the gap.

This sequence joins TRBV7-2 and TRBJ2-2, with D possibly being TRBD1 (5 bases). The CDR3 contains 15 residues. From germline, CDR1 is SGHTA and CDR2 FQGNSA. V was pared by 6 bases and J by 4 bases, with 15 bases between. The CDR3 bases are TGTGCCAGCAGACCGGACACGGCTGGCACCGGGGAGCTGTTTTTT. It yields the protein CASRPDTAGTGELFF.

V and J are TRBV6-5 and TRBJ2-1; 7 bases fit TRBD2. V was pared by 4 bases and J by 9 bases, with 6 bases of the junction left unmatched. The CDR3 is 13 residues long. The germline CDR1 and CDR2 sequences are MNHEY and SVGAGI. CDR3 DNA: TGTGCCAGCAGTTCACGGGGGGATGCTGAGCAGTTCTTC. Amino acids: CASSSRGDAEQFF.

The rearrangement uses TRBV6-4 and TRBJ2-1; perhaps D is TRBD1 or TRBD2 (5 bases each). V was pared by 5 bases and J by 3 bases, with 8 bases between. Germline CDR1 MRHNA, CDR2 SNTAGT. The CDR3 is made up of 13 amino acids. The CDR3 reads CASSPGRYNEQFF. For the CDR3, the DNA is TGTGCCAGCAGTCCGGGACGCTACAATGAGCAGTTCTTC.

This chain links TRBV5-1 with TRBJ1-6; D ambiguous. The CDR3 length is 16 residues. Trimming removed 4 bases from V and 5 bases from J, with 16 bases in between. Germline V gives CDR1 SGHRS, CDR2 YFSETQ. The CDR3 spells CASSPGPLGNNSPLHF. The DNA for the CDR3 is TGCGCCAGCAGCCCGGGCCCTCTGGGTAATAATTCACCCCTCCACTTT.

The chain employs TRBV12-3 or TRBV12-4 and TRBJ2-1; unclear D gene. This CDR3 spans 12 amino acids. V lost 3 bases, J lost 8 bases, and 8 bases lay in between. The CDR3 DNA is TGTGCCAGCAGTTTCTTCTCTTATGAGCAGTTCTTC. As protein: CASSFFSYEQFF.